Each of the 2 T cell receptor beta chains below was sequenced from the same sample in a study of regulatory T cells in long-lasting Graves disease. Library construction for TCR beta used iRepertoire HTBI primers and Arm-PCR of CDR3 regions. TCRdb used MiXCR to reprocess the multiplex PCR reads, holding one entry per CDR3 protein. The repertoire holds about 350,000 distinct CDR3 sequences, with around 16% as singletons. Time point noted: newly diagnosed GD, antithyroid drugs for less than 3 months. TCR sequences were obtained from RNA taken from PBMCs. These records were also assigned to another study, of T cells in Graves' hyperthyroidism and ophthalmopathy.

The sample here was peripheral blood mononuclear cells (PBMCs), taken at new diagnosis, from a patient treated with antithyroid drugs. These receptors all stem from a woman aged 18 to 35 with Graves disease.

This clonotype was detected ten times or more. The gene calls are TRBV18 and TRBJ1-5; no firm D call. This CDR3 is 11 amino acids long. CDR1 is KGHSH and CDR2 is LQKENI in the germline V gene. V was shortened by 4 bases and J by 8 bases, with 6 bases between the two germline ends. The CDR3 region is CASSRRKPQHF. Written as DNA, the CDR3 is TGTGCCAGCTCACGACGGAAGCCCCAGCATTTT.

With regard to this clonotype: It is likely a read error: a sequence one base away is far more abundant. The rearrangement links TRBV6-1 to TRBJ2-1; D could derive from TRBD1 or TRBD2 (6 bases each). Germline V CDR1 and CDR2: MNHNS, SASEGT. CDR3 length: 15 amino acids. The V gene lost 6 bases and the J gene lost 10 bases, with 22 bases spanning the gap. Here the CDR3 reads CASRPYEGGTYEQFF. The CDR3 coding sequence is TGTGCCAGCAGGCCTTATGAGGGGGGAACCTACGAGCAGTTCTTC.